The next 31 T cell receptor beta chains were all read from a single sample in a study of T cells in pancreatic ductal adenocarcinoma. No neoadjuvant therapy was given to the selected pancreatic ductal adenocarcinoma patients before their surgery. The method was immunoSEQ multiplex PCR; TCRdb's version includes in-frame clones alone and lacks a portion of them. Of over 90,000 clones listed, about 95% are singletons. Input material: PBMCs. These receptors all come from a human donor with pancreatic ductal adenocarcinoma.

J is TRBJ1-3 and V is TRBV25-1, with D possibly TRBD1 on 6 matching bases. The CDR3 is 14 residues long. The ends were cut back, 6 bases at V and 3 bases at J, with 12 bases in the middle. Per germline, CDR1 MGHDK and CDR2 SYGVNS. The CDR3 protein is CASSPGTYGNTIYF. The CDR3 nucleotides are TGTGCCAGCAGCCCCGGGACATATGGAAACACCATATATTTT. The full variable domain, in which reference TRBV25-1 and TRBJ1-3 provide the parts outside the CDR3, is EADIYQTPRYLVIGTGKKITLECSQTMGHDKMYWYQQDPGMELHLIHYSYGVNSTEKGDLSSESTVSRIRTEHFPLTLESARPSHTSQYLCASSPGTYGNTIYFGEGSWLTVV.

This chain connects TRBV14 to TRBJ2-1; no clear D gene. The CDR3 loop spans 15 amino acids. From germline, CDR1 is SGHDN and CDR2 FVKESK. Trimming cost V 1 base and J 3 bases, with 10 bases left between them. CDR3 sequence (DNA): TGTGCCAGCAGCCAAGTTAGAGGTATCTACAATGAGCAGTTCTTC. This codes for CASSQVRGIYNEQFF.

This clone was seen only once. This chain uses TRBV18 with TRBJ2-7; D may be TRBD2 (6 bases). V was cut by 3 bases and J by 4 bases, with 16 bases left in between. Germline assignment: CDR1 KGHSH and CDR2 LQKENI. The CDR3 runs 15 residues. Written as DNA, the CDR3 is TGTGCCAGCTCACCTCCGAGTCGGGGGTCGTACGAGCAGTACTTC. This gives the protein CASSPPSRGSYEQYF.

The CDR3: CAPGCWPQHF. DNA of the CDR3: TGTGCCCCCGGTTGTTGGCCCCAGCATTTT. This chain uses TRBV28 with TRBJ1-5; the D is unclear. The CDR3 totals 10 residues. V lost 11 bases to trimming and J lost 9 bases, with 11 bases between them. Germline CDR1 reads MDHEN; CDR2 reads SYDVKM.

The chain carries TRBV28 and TRBJ1-1; 7 nucleotides agree with TRBD1. Trimming took 5 bases from V and 5 from J; bases not matched to a gene: 17. The germline V gene has CDR1 MDHEN and CDR2 SYDVKM. The CDR3 totals 17 residues. Here the CDR3 DNA reads TGTGCCAGCAGTCTGCACAACACCGGGACAGTCCGTACTGAAGCTTTCTTT. Encoded protein: CASSLHNTGTVRTEAFF. Full variable domain (outside the CDR3, taken from reference TRBV28 and TRBJ1-1): DVKVTQSSRYLVKRTGEKVFLECVQDMDHENMFWYRQDPGLGLRLIYFSYDVKMKEKGDIPEGYSVSREKKERFSLILESASTNQTSMYLCASSLHNTGTVRTEAFFGQGTRLTVV.

The genes are TRBV4-3 and TRBJ2-1, with 11 positions matching TRBD2. CDR3 length: 19 residues. Per the germline V gene, CDR1 is LGHNA and CDR2 is YSLEER. Losses at the gene ends were 1 base for V and 5 bases for J; bases not matched to a gene: 13. CDR3 nucleotide sequence: TGCGCCAGCAGCCAAGGGCTGGTTCTAGCGGGAGGCCCCAACAATGAGCAGTTCTTC. This codes for CASSQGLVLAGGPNNEQFF.

The rearrangement joins TRBV6-5 to TRBJ2-7; D perhaps matches TRBD2 (6 bases). CDR1 and CDR2 (germline): MNHEY, SVGAGI. V was pared by 5 bases and J by 3 bases, with 17 bases between. CDR3 size: 15 residues. The CDR3 region has the DNA TGTGCCAGCAGTCAAGGGACTTTTACGAACTACGAGCAGTACTTC. Protein: CASSQGTFTNYEQYF.

The chain combines TRBV13 with TRBJ2-5, with D maybe TRBD2 (5 bases). The CDR3 has 15 amino acids. Germline-derived CDR1 and CDR2 are PRHDT and FYEKMQ (reference sequence). V gave up 3 bases and J gave up 1 base, with 12 bases separating them. In DNA form, the CDR3 reads TGTGCCAGCAGCTTTGGACCTAGCACCCAAGAGACCCAGTACTTC. Its translation: CASSFGPSTQETQYF.

The chain recombines TRBV5-1 with TRBJ2-3; 7 bases agree with TRBD2. Germline values: CDR1 SGHRS, CDR2 YFSETQ. The CDR3 runs 18 residues. V was pared by 0 bases and J by 6 bases, with 16 bases of the junction left unmatched. Here the CDR3 DNA reads TGCGCCAGCAGCTTGGCCTTGAATAGCGGGCCCCCAGTCGATACGCAGTATTTT. This sequence encodes CASSLALNSGPPVDTQYF.

V and J are TRBV7-3 and TRBJ2-7; unclear D gene. Germline V lookup: CDR1 SGHTA, CDR2 FQGTGA. The CDR3 length is 13 residues. Trimming shortened V by 5 bases and J by 3 bases, and 11 bases separated the two germline ends. DNA of the CDR3: TGTGCCAGCAGCCCGGCTGCAGGCTACGAGCAGTACTTC. This codes for CASSPAAGYEQYF.

The V call is TRBV7-9, the J call TRBJ1-1, with 7 nucleotides matching TRBD1. V was clipped by 5 bases and J by 0 bases; unmatched bases: 12. This CDR3 spans 17 amino acids. Per germline, CDR1 SEHNR and CDR2 FQNEAQ (reference sequence). The CDR3 region is CASSPNWRQGLNTEAFF. CDR3 DNA: TGTGCCAGCAGCCCCAACTGGCGACAGGGCTTGAACACTGAAGCTTTCTTT. Full variable domain (remainder filled in from reference TRBV7-9 and TRBJ1-1): DTGVSQNPRHKITKRGQNVTFRCDPISEHNRLYWYRQTLGQGPEFLTYFQNEAQLEKSRLLSDRFSAERPKGSFSTLEIQRTEQGDSAMYLCASSPNWRQGLNTEAFFGQGTRLTVV.

The count of this clone is one. This chain joins TRBV21-1 and TRBJ2-7; TRBD2 reflects the table's D call only, with no check against the DNA. TRBV21-1 represents a pseudogene. The CDR3 consists of 19 residues. This CDR3 reads CASSTPGTAPVAGVYEQYF. CDR3 bases: TGTGCCAGCAGCACCCCTGGGACGGCTCCGGTAGCGGGAGTTTACGAGCAGTACTTC.

The chain has TRBV28 and TRBJ2-3; TRBD2 aligns across 7 bases. Germline CDR1 reads MDHEN; CDR2 reads SYDVKM. This CDR3 contains 14 residues. V trimming: 8 bases; J trimming: 2 bases; junction bases outside the gene matches: 7. Here the CDR3 reads CASCAGDLTDTQYF. In DNA form, the CDR3 reads TGTGCCAGCTGCGCGGGGGACCTCACAGATACGCAGTATTTT.

The rearrangement joins TRBV25-1 to TRBJ2-3; D might be TRBD2 (6 bases). Trimming took 4 bases from V and 0 from J, leaving 11 bases between them. CDR1 MGHDK and CDR2 SYGVNS come from the germline V gene. CDR3 length equals 15 residues. This CDR3 is CASSATGTSTDTQYF. The CDR3 DNA reads as TGTGCCAGCAGTGCCACCGGGACTAGCACAGATACGCAGTATTTT.

The chain couples TRBV4-2 to TRBJ1-4; D unclear. This CDR3 spans 13 amino acids. Trimming stripped 3 bases from V and 8 bases from J, with 10 bases between. CDR1 and CDR2 from the germline V gene are LGHNA and YNFKEQ. The chain's CDR3 is CASSQSQMEKLFF. The CDR3 DNA reads TGTGCCAGCAGCCAGTCTCAGATGGAAAAACTGTTTTTT.

The rearrangement joins TRBV2 to TRBJ1-5, with TRBD1 matching 9 bases. The CDR3 spans 16 residues. Per the germline V gene, CDR1 is SNHLY and CDR2 is FYNNEI. J gave up 4 bases and V 6 bases, and 10 bases lay outside the gene matches. The CDR3: CASSLGVGTGNQPQHF. CDR3 in DNA: TGTGCCAGCAGCCTAGGGGTCGGGACAGGGAATCAGCCCCAGCATTTT.

This clone has only one observation. CDR3 residues: CAWTGTSGDRSYNEQFF. The DNA for the CDR3 is TGTGCCTGGACTGGGACTAGCGGGGATCGCTCCTACAATGAGCAGTTCTTC. This chain joins TRBV30 and TRBJ2-1; TRBD2 agrees at 13 bases. V trimming: 4 bases; J trimming: 0 bases; junction bases outside the gene matches: 6. The CDR3 contains 17 residues. CDR1 and CDR2 (germline): GTSNPN, SVGIG (reference sequence).

J is TRBJ2-3 and V is TRBV10-3; 7 nucleotides match TRBD2. This CDR3 comprises 17 residues. Germline V gene lookup returns CDR1 ENHRY and CDR2 SYGVKD. J lost 2 bases, V lost 4 bases, and 12 bases had no gene match. The CDR3 DNA follows: TGTGCCATCAGTGGTACCGGAGTGACTAGCAACACAGATACGCAGTATTTT. It specifies CAISGTGVTSNTDTQYF.

J is TRBJ2-7 and V is TRBV21-1; the table's D gene call, TRBD2, was not cross checked with the DNA. TRBV21-1 has pseudogene status. The CDR3 runs to 14 residues. CDR3 residues: CASPLVRATYEQYF. In nucleotides, the CDR3 is TGTGCCAGCCCCCTGGTGCGGGCGACCTACGAGCAGTACTTC.

The chain employs TRBV7-8 and TRBJ2-2; a possible D gene is TRBD1 (6 bases). V was trimmed by 8 bases and J by 6 bases, leaving 16 bases between them. Germline V gene sequence: CDR1 SGHVS, CDR2 FQNEAQ. This CDR3 comprises 14 residues. This CDR3 reads CASRRDMNSGELFF. Written as DNA, the CDR3 is TGTGCCAGCCGACGGGACATGAATTCCGGGGAGCTGTTTTTT.

The rearrangement uses TRBV2 and TRBJ2-1; TRBD2 agrees at 10 bases. The germline V gene has CDR1 SNHLY and CDR2 FYNNEI. This CDR3 has 14 amino acids. V shed 4 bases and J 9 bases; nucleotides not matched to a gene: 6. The CDR3 protein is CASSGLAGVGEQFF. For the CDR3, the DNA is TGTGCCAGCAGTGGGCTAGCGGGAGTTGGTGAGCAGTTCTTC. The full variable domain, completed using reference TRBV2 and TRBJ2-1, is EPEVTQTPSHQVTQMGQEVILRCVPISNHLYFYWYRQILGQKVEFLVSFYNNEISEKSEIFDDQFSVERPDGSNFTLKIRSTKLEDSAMYFCASSGLAGVGEQFFGPGTRLTVL.

This clone was seen a handful of times. The V call is TRBV5-1, the J call TRBJ1-1, with D unresolved. V shed 0 bases and J shed 2 bases, with 5 bases lying between them. The CDR3 consists of 13 residues. CDR1 is SGHRS, CDR2 YFSETQ, per germline. The CDR3 region is CASSLDSNTEAFF. In DNA form, the CDR3 reads TGCGCCAGCAGCTTGGACAGCAACACTGAAGCTTTCTTT.

This sequence joins TRBV13 and TRBJ2-1; 7 bases map to TRBD2. Germline CDR1 reads PRHDT; CDR2 reads FYEKMQ (reference sequence). This CDR3 is built from 12 residues. Trimming at V came to 4 bases and at J to 13 bases, leaving 7 bases not matched to a gene. CDR3 nucleotide sequence: TGTGCCAGCAGCTCCTGGGGGACTATTCAGTTCTTC. It is translated as CASSSWGTIQFF.

The chain recombines TRBV10-3 with TRBJ2-1; 12 bases agree with TRBD2. Germline CDR1 is ENHRY and CDR2 is SYGVKD. This CDR3 is built from 15 residues. The J segment lost 5 bases and the V segment lost 10 bases, leaving 9 bases of the junction unmatched. CDR3 loop: CASTLRTSGDNEQFF. CDR3 coding DNA: TGTGCCAGTACACTGCGGACTAGCGGGGACAATGAGCAGTTCTTC.

The gene calls are TRBV18 and TRBJ1-1; 9 bases match TRBD1. The CDR3 runs 15 residues. Germline assignment: CDR1 KGHSH and CDR2 LQKENI. V trimming: 5 bases; J trimming: 5 bases; junction bases outside the gene matches: 9. The CDR3 DNA reads TGTGCCAGCTCAAGAGGGGGGACAGGGAATACTGAAGCTTTCTTT. It encodes CASSRGGTGNTEAFF.

This clone was detected only a few times. The chain uses TRBV10-3 and TRBJ2-1; 12 bases line up with TRBD2. The CDR3 is 16 residues long. Unmatched junction bases numbered 5, after V lost 3 bases and J lost 5 bases. Germline values: CDR1 ENHRY, CDR2 SYGVKD. In DNA, the CDR3 is TGTGCCATCAGTGACCGACTAGCGGGAGCCGACAATGAGCAGTTCTTC. This encodes CAISDRLAGADNEQFF.

The gene calls are TRBV11-2 and TRBJ2-2; D gene unclear. V shed 0 bases and J shed 7 bases, with 6 bases lying between them. CDR3 length equals 13 residues. The germline V gene encodes CDR1 SGHAT and CDR2 FQNNGV. This CDR3 is CASSLELLGELFF. For the CDR3, the DNA is TGTGCCAGCAGCTTAGAACTACTCGGGGAGCTGTTTTTT.

This clone was seen a single time. This CDR3 is CASSLISGSYEQYF. CDR3 nucleotide sequence: TGTGCCAGCAGCTTGATAAGCGGGAGTTACGAGCAGTACTTC. V and J are TRBV11-2 and TRBJ2-7; 8 bases align to TRBD2. Unmatched junction bases numbered 5, after V lost 3 bases and J lost 4 bases. The CDR3 is made up of 14 amino acids. The V gene's germline CDR1 is SGHAT and CDR2 FQNNGV.

The CDR3 here is CASSPGQKNNEQFF. CDR3 nucleotides: TGTGCCAGCAGTCCGGGACAGAAAAACAATGAGCAGTTCTTC. The V gene is TRBV21-1, the J gene TRBJ2-1; the D call TRBD1 from the table was never checked on the DNA. TRBV21-1 is labeled a pseudogene. This CDR3 contains 14 residues.

The rearrangement joins TRBV19 to TRBJ2-7; the D is unclear. CDR3 length equals 12 residues. The V gene lost 11 bases and the J gene lost 0 bases, with 11 bases spanning the gap. Germline V gives CDR1 LNHDA, CDR2 SQIVND (reference sequence). The CDR3 nucleotides read TGTGCCGCCTCGGTGAGCTCCTACGAGCAGTACTTC. Translation gives CAASVSSYEQYF.

A single count supports this clone. V gene TRBV5-6 combines with J gene TRBJ2-2, with D unclear. The germline V gene has CDR1 SGHDT and CDR2 YYEEEE. The CDR3 runs to 13 residues. V lost 4 bases, J lost 6 bases, and 10 bases lay in between. The CDR3 reads CASSPAGSGELFF. CDR3 in DNA: TGTGCCAGCAGCCCGGCAGGTTCCGGGGAGCTGTTTTTT.